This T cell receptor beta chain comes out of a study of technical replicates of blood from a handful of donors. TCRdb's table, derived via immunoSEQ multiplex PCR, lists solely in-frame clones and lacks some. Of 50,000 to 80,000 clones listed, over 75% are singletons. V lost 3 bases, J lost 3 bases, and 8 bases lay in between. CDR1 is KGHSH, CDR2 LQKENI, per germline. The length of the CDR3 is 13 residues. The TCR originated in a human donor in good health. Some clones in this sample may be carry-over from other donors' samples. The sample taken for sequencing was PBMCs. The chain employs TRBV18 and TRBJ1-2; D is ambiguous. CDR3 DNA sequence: TGTGCCAGCTCACCCAGTATGGACTATGGCTACACCTTC. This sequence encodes CASSPSMDYGYTF.